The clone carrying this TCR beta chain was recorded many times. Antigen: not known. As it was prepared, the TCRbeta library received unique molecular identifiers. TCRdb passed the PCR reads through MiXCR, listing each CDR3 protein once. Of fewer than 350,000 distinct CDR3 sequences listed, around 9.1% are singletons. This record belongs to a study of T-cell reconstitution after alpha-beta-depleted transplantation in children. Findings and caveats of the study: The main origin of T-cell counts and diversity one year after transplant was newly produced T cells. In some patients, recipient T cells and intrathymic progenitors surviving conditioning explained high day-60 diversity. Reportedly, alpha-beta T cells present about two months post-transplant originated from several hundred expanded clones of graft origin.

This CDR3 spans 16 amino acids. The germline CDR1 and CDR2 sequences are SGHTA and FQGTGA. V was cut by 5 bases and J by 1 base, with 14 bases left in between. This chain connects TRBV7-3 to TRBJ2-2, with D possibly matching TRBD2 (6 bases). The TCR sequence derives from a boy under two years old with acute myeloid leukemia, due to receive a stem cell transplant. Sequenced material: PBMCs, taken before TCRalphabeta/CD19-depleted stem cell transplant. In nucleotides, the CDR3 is TGTGCCAGCAGCCCTAACGGGGGTGGGAACACCGGGGAGCTGTTTTTT. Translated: CASSPNGGGNTGELFF.